These 23 T cell receptor beta chains came from one sample sequenced in a study of cytomegalovirus exposure and HLA in healthy donors. The PCR ran on 60 Vbeta and 13 Jbeta primers. Method: immunoSEQ multiplex PCR; TCRdb's copy keeps in-frame clones and lacks some. The sample contains approximately 110,000 clones, under 80% of which appear only once. Sequenced sample: PBMCs. The receptor set was obtained from a woman aged 45-60 years in good health and CMV-seropositive.

The V call is TRBV15, the J call TRBJ2-3; D might be TRBD2 (6 bases). The CDR3 sequence is 15 residues long. V lost 5 bases and J 0 bases, leaving 12 bases between the germline ends. Germline CDR1 reads LNHNV; CDR2 reads YYDKDF (reference sequence). CDR3 coding DNA: TGTGCCACCAGCCCGGGCGGGACTAGCACAGATACGCAGTATTTT. It translates to CATSPGGTSTDTQYF.

The chain carries TRBV19 and TRBJ2-5, with 13 bases matching TRBD2. The J call is uncertain, as TRBJ2-7 better fits the DNA end. Looked up from germline, CDR1 is LNHDA and CDR2 is SQIVND (reference sequence). The CDR3 sequence is 13 residues long. CDR3 in amino acids: CASRLAGGYEQYF. The DNA for the CDR3 is TGTGCCAGTCGACTAGCGGGAGGATACGAGCAGTACTTC.

V is TRBV27 and J is TRBJ2-7; D is possibly TRBD1 (5 bases). The CDR3 runs to 14 residues. Trimming stripped 6 bases from V and 2 bases from J, with 14 bases between. Germline V gene sequence: CDR1 MNHEY, CDR2 SMNVEV (reference sequence). The CDR3 loop reads CASSGRVGAYEQYF. For the CDR3, the DNA is TGTGCCAGCAGCGGTAGAGTAGGGGCCTACGAGCAGTACTTC.

The chain carries TRBV7-6 and TRBJ2-7; the D is unclear. The germline V gene has CDR1 SGHVS and CDR2 FNYEAQ. This CDR3 comprises 11 residues. V was clipped by 4 bases and J by 6 bases, with 7 bases between them. CDR3 protein: CASSSSGEQYF. The CDR3 DNA follows: TGTGCCAGCAGCTCGTCGGGCGAGCAGTACTTC.

This clone was picked up a small number of times. This chain links TRBV4-1 with TRBJ1-1; 12 nucleotides agree with TRBD1. The CDR3 has 14 residues. Germline CDR1 and CDR2: MGHRA and YSYEKL. With 2 bases clipped from V and 10 bases from J, the junction kept 5 bases outside the gene matches. The CDR3 loop reads CASSQRDRGRGAFF. The CDR3 nucleotides read TGCGCCAGCAGCCAAAGGGACAGGGGGCGCGGAGCTTTCTTT.

This chain links TRBV29-1 with TRBJ2-5; D is possibly TRBD1 (6 bases). CDR3 length: 13 residues. Trimming left V 7 bases short and J 5 bases short, with 17 bases between. Per germline, CDR1 SQVTM and CDR2 ANQGSEA. CDR3 in DNA: TGCAGCGCTCTACAGGGTCGCGTGGAGACCCAGTACTTC. As protein: CSALQGRVETQYF.

The rearrangement uses TRBV7-9 and TRBJ2-7; 12 bases fit TRBD1. Unmatched junction bases numbered 9, after V lost 5 bases and J lost 7 bases. This CDR3 has 15 residues. Germline V lookup: CDR1 SEHNR, CDR2 FQNEAQ (reference sequence). CDR3 sequence (DNA): TGTGCCAGCAGCCCGGCCGGGACAGGGGGCAGGGAGCAGTACTTC. It yields the protein CASSPAGTGGREQYF.

The chain recombines TRBV9 with TRBJ2-7, with D possibly matching TRBD2 (5 bases). V was cut by 0 bases and J by 6 bases, with 10 bases left in between. The CDR3 totals 13 residues. Germline V gives CDR1 SGDLS, CDR2 YYNGEE. The DNA of the CDR3 is TGTGCCAGCAGCGTAGAAGGGAGAACCGAGCAGTACTTC. This sequence encodes CASSVEGRTEQYF. The full variable domain, in which reference TRBV9 and TRBJ2-7 provide the parts outside the CDR3, is DSGVTQTPKHLITATGQRVTLRCSPRSGDLSVYWYQQSLDQGLQFLIQYYNGEERAKGNILERFSAQQFPDLHSELNLSSLELGDSALYFCASSVEGRTEQYFGPGTRLTVT.

The CDR3 loop reads CAICETGADTQYF. In DNA form, the CDR3 reads TGTGCCATCTGCGAGACAGGGGCAGATACGCAGTATTTT. The chain uses TRBV6-1 and TRBJ2-3; TRBD1 aligns across 8 bases. The trim removed 10 bases at V and 4 bases at J, leaving 7 bases unmatched. Germline V gene data show CDR1 as MNHNS and CDR2 as SASEGT. The CDR3 runs to 13 residues.

This chain connects TRBV27 to TRBJ1-5, with D unclear. Germline CDR1 MNHEY, CDR2 SMNVEV (reference sequence). Trimming took 4 bases from V and 11 from J, leaving 12 bases between them. The CDR3 has 12 amino acids. CDR3 loop: CASSSPGETQHF. In DNA form, the CDR3 reads TGTGCCAGCAGTTCCCCCGGAGAAACCCAGCATTTT.

The chain employs TRBV6-1 and TRBJ2-5; D uncertain. The CDR3 has 12 residues. Germline V gene lookup returns CDR1 MNHNS and CDR2 SASEGT. V gave up 0 bases and J gave up 5 bases, with 4 bases separating them. The CDR3 protein is CASSEARETQYF. CDR3 sequence (DNA): TGTGCCAGCAGTGAAGCCCGGGAGACCCAGTACTTC.

V and J are TRBV19 and TRBJ1-2; D remains unclear. CDR1 and CDR2 (germline): LNHDA, SQIVND (reference sequence). The V end lost 7 bases, the J end lost 4 bases, and 22 bases lay between the germline ends. This CDR3 region has 16 residues. For the CDR3, the DNA is TGTGCCAGTAAAAGGTATCCGGGCGACGGGAGCTATGGCTACACCTTC. Residues: CASKRYPGDGSYGYTF.

This CDR3 reads CASSIRTGDTGELFF. The CDR3 coding sequence is TGTGCCAGTAGTATTCGGACAGGGGACACCGGGGAGCTGTTTTTT. V and J are TRBV19 and TRBJ2-2, with 9 bases identical to TRBD1. CDR1 and CDR2 from the germline V gene are LNHDA and SQIVND (reference sequence). J was trimmed by 3 bases and V by 3 bases; bases with no gene match: 2. The CDR3 totals 15 residues.

In its sample, this clone was seen once. The J gene is TRBJ2-7, the V gene TRBV5-1, with 13 bases lining up with TRBD2. This CDR3 contains 18 residues. J gave up 2 bases and V 0 bases, and 8 bases lay outside the gene matches. CDR1 is SGHRS, CDR2 YFSETQ, per germline. The CDR3 DNA sequence: TGCGCCAGCAGCTTGGTGATGAGGACTAGCGGGGGCCCCTACGAGCAGTACTTC. The encoded protein is CASSLVMRTSGGPYEQYF.

There are a few counts of this clone. V gene TRBV10-2 combines with J gene TRBJ2-1; 7 nucleotides align to TRBD2. Trimming at V came to 5 bases and at J to 9 bases, leaving 13 bases not matched to a gene. Looked up from germline, CDR1 is WSHSY and CDR2 is SAAADI. The CDR3 length is 15 residues. CDR3 nucleotide sequence: TGCGCCAGCAGTATACTAGCGCCCGCGGAGGGTGAGCAGTTCTTC. This translates into CASSILAPAEGEQFF.

The chain carries TRBV5-8 and TRBJ1-5; TRBD1 might be the D (6 bases). V was pared by 4 bases and J by 11 bases, with 16 bases between. The germline CDR1 and CDR2 sequences are SGHTS and YDEGEE. This CDR3 contains 13 residues. CDR3 coding DNA: TGTGCCAGCAGCCCCCCCCAGGGGCGAGCCCAGCATTTT. Translated, it gives CASSPPQGRAQHF.

This chain joins TRBV29-1 and TRBJ2-7; tentative D call: TRBD2 (6 bases). The CDR3 totals 14 residues. V shed 4 bases and J shed 3 bases, with 16 bases lying between them. Germline V gives CDR1 SQVTM, CDR2 ANQGSEA. CDR3 nucleotide sequence: TGCAGCGTTGGGTCGGGAGCTGGCATCTACGAGCAGTACTTC. The encoded protein is CSVGSGAGIYEQYF.

The chain combines TRBV7-3 with TRBJ2-2; 9 nucleotides match TRBD1. J lost 2 bases, V lost 4 bases, and 8 bases had no gene match. Germline assignment: CDR1 SGHTA and CDR2 FQGTGA. The CDR3 runs 17 residues. The CDR3 reads CASSSVSGQGNTGELFF. The CDR3 DNA reads as TGTGCCAGCAGCTCCGTCTCGGGACAGGGCAACACCGGGGAGCTGTTTTTT.

This clone occurred once. CDR3 in DNA: TGCGCCAGCACCCCACTAGCGGGAGCATACAATGAGCAGTTCTTC. Its protein is CASTPLAGAYNEQFF. The chain is built from TRBV5-1 and TRBJ2-1; 11 bases are shared with TRBD2. CDR1 SGHRS and CDR2 YFSETQ come from the germline V gene. V gave up 6 bases and J gave up 4 bases; unmatched junction bases: 6. The CDR3 loop spans 15 amino acids. The full variable domain, its missing parts supplied by reference TRBV5-1 and TRBJ2-1, is KAGVTQTPRYLIKTRGQQVTLSCSPISGHRSVSWYQQTPGQGLQFLFEYFSETQRNKGNFPGRFSGRQFSNSRSEMNVSTLELGDSALYLCASTPLAGAYNEQFFGPGTRLTVL.

This rearrangement joins TRBV19 to TRBJ1-3, with 9 nucleotides matching TRBD1. Germline V CDR1 and CDR2: LNHDA, SQIVND (reference sequence). The CDR3 is 15 residues long. Trimming took 1 base from V and 4 from J; bases not matched to a gene: 2. CDR3 sequence: CASSIVGQGGNTIYF. In DNA, the CDR3 is TGTGCCAGTAGTATAGTGGGACAGGGAGGAAACACCATATATTTT.

The chain joins TRBV5-1 to TRBJ2-2, with D hard to call. Looked up from germline, CDR1 is SGHRS and CDR2 is YFSETQ. The CDR3 covers 15 residues. Trimming removed 0 bases from V and 4 bases from J, with 10 bases in between. The CDR3 bases are TGCGCCAGCAGCTTGGATGGTGGCACCACCGGGGAGCTGTTTTTT. Protein product: CASSLDGGTTGELFF.

The chain has TRBV6-1 and TRBJ2-1; the D is unclear. V shed 3 bases and J shed 0 bases, with 9 bases lying between them. CDR1 is MNHNS and CDR2 is SASEGT in the germline V gene. The CDR3 contains 15 residues. CDR3 region: CASSEQVSSYNEQFF. DNA of the CDR3: TGTGCCAGCAGTGAGCAGGTCAGCTCCTACAATGAGCAGTTCTTC.

The V call is TRBV5-4, the J call TRBJ2-7; 11 positions agree with TRBD2. The junction had 15 bases not matched to a gene; V was cut back by 4 bases and J by 3 bases. Germline V CDR1 and CDR2: SGHNT, YYREEE (reference sequence). The CDR3 totals 18 residues. DNA for the CDR3: TGTGCCAGCAGCCCCGGGACTAGCGGAGTCGGGTTGAACTACGAGCAGTACTTC. Protein sequence: CASSPGTSGVGLNYEQYF. The complete variable domain, with remaining parts taken from reference TRBV5-4 and TRBJ2-7, reads ETGVTQSPTHLIKTRGQQVTLRCSSQSGHNTVSWYQQALGQGPQFIFQYYREEENGRGNFPPRFSGLQFPNYSSELNVNALELDDSALYLCASSPGTSGVGLNYEQYFGPGTRLTVT.